The T cell receptor (beta chain) under discussion was sequenced for a study of T cells in Graves' hyperthyroidism and ophthalmopathy. Findings and caveats of the study: The authors' 13 V-J model separated ophthalmopathy from stable hyperthyroidism.

Regions amplified from RNA transcripts were the TCR beta CDR3 regions. In the first-round RT-PCR of the TCR CDR3, the HTBI primer set was used. TCRdb redid the calling of the multiplex PCR reads with MiXCR, one entry per CDR3 protein. In the table there are some 600,000 distinct CDR3 sequences, approximately 13% of which are singletons. In germline, CDR1 is SEHNR, CDR2 FQNEAQ (reference sequence). The CDR3 length is 14 residues. A word on this clonotype: The antigen is not known. The junction departs from germline at one end; a sequencing error may be responsible.

Not enrolled were patients with uncontrolled infection, other autoimmune disease, pregnancy or lactation. First hyperthyroidism diagnosis is when the blood sample was obtained, before any ophthalmopathy symptoms. The V call is TRBV7-9, the J call TRBJ2-7, with 9 bases that match TRBD1. Sequenced input: blood. The origin of this receptor is a woman aged 25 to 39 with Graves' hyperthyroidism that later progressed to Graves' ophthalmopathy. Here the CDR3 reads CVSSSAGTGFEQYF. CDR3 sequence (DNA): TGTGTCAGCAGCTCTGCCGGGACAGGGTTCGAGCAGTACTTC.